This is a list of T cell receptor beta chains from one sample in a study of T cell repertoires in cytomegalovirus infection. TCRdb re-called the reads with MiXCR, one entry per CDR3 protein. Among around 170,000 distinct CDR3 sequences listed, approximately 17% were seen once. Sequenced sample: CD8+ T cells from PBMCs. The origin of the receptors is a human donor in good health (CMV status not recorded). Some clones in this sample may be carry-over from other donors' samples. Each CDR3 is given with its conserved first and last residue. D genes are given only for firm matches.

D gene: -
V gene: TRBV29-1
J gene: TRBJ2-5
CDR3 protein: CSVEGRREGETQYF

D gene: -
V gene: TRBV6-8
J gene: TRBJ2-2
CDR3 protein: CASHRSTGELFF

D gene: -
V gene: TRBV7-9
J gene: TRBJ2-6
CDR3 protein: CASSSTVLGGANVLTF

D gene: TRBD1
V gene: TRBV7-9
J gene: TRBJ2-7
CDR3 protein: CASSLGQGSSYEQYF

D gene: -
V gene: TRBV29-1
J gene: TRBJ1-3
CDR3 protein: CSVDPGSGNTIYF

D gene: -
V gene: TRBV6-2/TRBV6-3
J gene: TRBJ2-7
CDR3 protein: CASSWAAGTYEQYF

D gene: -
V gene: TRBV11-2
J gene: TRBJ2-1
CDR3 protein: CASSFGFTGHSNPSSYNEQFF

D gene: -
V gene: TRBV7-2
J gene: TRBJ2-5
CDR3 protein: CASSLRALETQYF

D gene: -
V gene: TRBV6-2/TRBV6-3
J gene: TRBJ2-7
CDR3 protein: CASSSQTWNEQYF

D gene: -
V gene: TRBV4-2
J gene: TRBJ1-3
CDR3 protein: CASSQDWSGSGNTIYF

D gene: -
V gene: TRBV5-6
J gene: TRBJ2-7
CDR3 protein: CASSLGPSTSYEQYF

D gene: -
V gene: TRBV7-8
J gene: TRBJ2-3
CDR3 protein: CASSLAPLGPSTDTQYF

D gene: -
V gene: TRBV7-9
J gene: TRBJ2-5
CDR3 protein: CASSLDEGGQLETQYF

D gene: -
V gene: TRBV4-2
J gene: TRBJ2-2
CDR3 protein: CASSQLATGELFF

D gene: -
V gene: TRBV27
J gene: TRBJ2-1
CDR3 protein: CASSIGGLYNEQFF

D gene: -
V gene: TRBV15
J gene: TRBJ2-7
CDR3 protein: CATSRDWGYEQYF

D gene: -
V gene: TRBV6-2/TRBV6-3
J gene: TRBJ2-2
CDR3 protein: CASSYNRELFF

D gene: TRBD1
V gene: TRBV13
J gene: TRBJ2-2
CDR3 protein: CASSLRRTGFTGELFF

D gene: TRBD1
V gene: TRBV19
J gene: TRBJ1-1
CDR3 protein: CASFTGGSEAFF

D gene: TRBD1
V gene: TRBV25-1
J gene: TRBJ2-5
CDR3 protein: CASAPGQGRPQETQYF

D gene: TRBD1
V gene: TRBV28
J gene: TRBJ2-2
CDR3 protein: CASSSLSDRVDDSGELFF

D gene: TRBD2
V gene: TRBV29-1
J gene: TRBJ2-1
CDR3 protein: CSVLGLAGAKEQFF

D gene: -
V gene: TRBV29-1
J gene: TRBJ2-2
CDR3 protein: CSVEGRDLGGTGELFF

D gene: -
V gene: TRBV29-1
J gene: TRBJ2-5
CDR3 protein: CSVDLGTSRETQYF

D gene: -
V gene: TRBV11-1
J gene: TRBJ2-6
CDR3 protein: CASSLEGSSGANVLTF

D gene: TRBD2
V gene: TRBV4-2
J gene: TRBJ2-3
CDR3 protein: CASSQELAGSDTQYF